Below, 4 T cell receptor beta chains from the same sample are listed, as sequenced in a study of T cell clones after liver transplantation. Profiling relied on immunoSEQ multiplex PCR, and the TCRdb table lists in-frame clones only, not all of them. Of more than 65,000 clones listed, about four fifths are singletons. Sequencing used CD4+ T cells from blood, obtained 12 months after liver transplant. These TCRs come from a human patient who received a liver transplant. The graft donor may have contributed some T cells.

The V call is TRBV27, the J call TRBJ1-1; a weak D match, TRBD1 (6 bases). V gave up 1 base and J gave up 6 bases, with 12 bases separating them. Germline V gene data show CDR1 as MNHEY and CDR2 as SMNVEV (reference sequence). This CDR3 has 14 amino acids. The CDR3, as DNA: TGTGCCAGCAGTTTATACAGGGTACCGGCTGAAGCTTTCTTT. Residues: CASSLYRVPAEAFF.

The chain joins TRBV18 to TRBJ2-3; D not resolved. V lost 0 bases and J lost 2, with 12 bases in between. Germline V gene data show CDR1 as KGHSH and CDR2 as LQKENI. This CDR3 spans 16 amino acids. The CDR3 bases are TGTGCCAGCTCACCACCACCGTTCGTATACACAGATACGCAGTATTTT. Encoded protein: CASSPPPFVYTDTQYF.

The chain joins TRBV27 to TRBJ1-4; D is ambiguous. Trimming took 6 bases from V and 3 from J, leaving 14 bases between them. CDR3 length equals 15 residues. Germline CDR1 reads MNHEY; CDR2 reads SMNVEV (reference sequence). CDR3 in amino acids: CASSRTRGANEKLFF. In DNA form, the CDR3 reads TGTGCCAGCAGCCGTACACGGGGAGCTAATGAAAAACTGTTTTTT.

This chain joins TRBV9 and TRBJ1-5, with no clear D. The ends were cut back, 0 bases at V and 3 bases at J, with 4 bases in the middle. Germline CDR1 is SGDLS and CDR2 is YYNGEE. The length of the CDR3 is 13 residues. The CDR3, as DNA: TGTGCCAGCAGCGTAGAGCTCAATCAGCCCCAGCATTTT. This sequence encodes CASSVELNQPQHF.